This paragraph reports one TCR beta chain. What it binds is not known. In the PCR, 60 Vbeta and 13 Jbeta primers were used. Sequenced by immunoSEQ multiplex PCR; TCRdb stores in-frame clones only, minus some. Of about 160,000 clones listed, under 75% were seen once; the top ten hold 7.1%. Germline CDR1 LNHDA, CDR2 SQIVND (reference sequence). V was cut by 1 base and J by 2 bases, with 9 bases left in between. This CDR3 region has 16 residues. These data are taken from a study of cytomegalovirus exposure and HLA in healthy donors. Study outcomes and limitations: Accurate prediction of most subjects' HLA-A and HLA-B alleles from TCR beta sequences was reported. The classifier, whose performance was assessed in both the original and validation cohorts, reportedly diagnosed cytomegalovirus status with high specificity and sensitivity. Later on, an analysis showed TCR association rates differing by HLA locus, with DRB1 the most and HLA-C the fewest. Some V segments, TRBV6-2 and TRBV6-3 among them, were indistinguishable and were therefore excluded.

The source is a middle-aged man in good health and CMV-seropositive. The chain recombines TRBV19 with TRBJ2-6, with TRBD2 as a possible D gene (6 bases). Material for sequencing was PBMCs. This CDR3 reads CASSIVPGAGANVLTF. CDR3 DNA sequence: TGTGCCAGTAGTATAGTTCCGGGGGCTGGGGCCAACGTCCTGACTTTC.